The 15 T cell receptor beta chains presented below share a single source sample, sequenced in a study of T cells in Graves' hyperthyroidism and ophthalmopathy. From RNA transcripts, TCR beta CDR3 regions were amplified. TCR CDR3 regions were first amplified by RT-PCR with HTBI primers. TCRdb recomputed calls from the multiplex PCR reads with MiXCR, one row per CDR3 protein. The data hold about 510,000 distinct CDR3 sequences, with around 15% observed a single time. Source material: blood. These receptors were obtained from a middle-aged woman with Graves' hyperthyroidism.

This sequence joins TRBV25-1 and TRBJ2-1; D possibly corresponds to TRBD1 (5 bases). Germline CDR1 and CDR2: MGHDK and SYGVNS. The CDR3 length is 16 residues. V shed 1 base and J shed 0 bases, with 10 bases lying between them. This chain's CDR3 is CASSELGQVSYNEQFF. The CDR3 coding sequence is TGTGCCAGCAGTGAATTGGGGCAGGTCTCCTACAATGAGCAGTTCTTC.

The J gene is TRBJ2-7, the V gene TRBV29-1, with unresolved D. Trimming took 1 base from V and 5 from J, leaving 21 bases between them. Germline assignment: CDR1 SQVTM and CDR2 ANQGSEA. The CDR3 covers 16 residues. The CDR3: CSVEGTPGADYDEQYF. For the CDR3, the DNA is TGCAGCGTTGAAGGAACCCCAGGTGCCGATTATGACGAGCAGTACTTC.

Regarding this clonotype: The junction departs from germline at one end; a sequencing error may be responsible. In nucleotides, the CDR3 is TGTGCCAGCAGCTTATTAGGGAACACTGAAGCTTCCTTT. It yields the protein CASSLLGNTEASF. The chain couples TRBV7-9 to TRBJ1-1; unclear D gene. The CDR3 loop spans 13 amino acids. The V gene's germline CDR1 is SEHNR and CDR2 FQNEAQ (reference sequence).

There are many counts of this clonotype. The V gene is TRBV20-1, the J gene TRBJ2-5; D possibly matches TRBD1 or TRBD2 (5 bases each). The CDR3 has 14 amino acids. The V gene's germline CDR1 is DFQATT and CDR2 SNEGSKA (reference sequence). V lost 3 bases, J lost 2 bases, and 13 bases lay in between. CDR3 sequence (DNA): TGCAGTGCTAGCGGGGTGGGGGATCAAGAGACCCAGTACTTC. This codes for CSASGVGDQETQYF.

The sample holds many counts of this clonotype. The CDR3 sequence is CASTAGRLAGGTDYNEQFF. The CDR3, as DNA: TGTGCCAGCACCGCGGGGAGGCTAGCGGGAGGGACGGACTACAATGAGCAGTTCTTC. V gene TRBV28 combines with J gene TRBJ2-1; 12 bases fit TRBD2. V trimming: 7 bases; J trimming: 3 bases; junction bases outside the gene matches: 16. The CDR3 consists of 19 residues. The germline V gene encodes CDR1 MDHEN and CDR2 SYDVKM.

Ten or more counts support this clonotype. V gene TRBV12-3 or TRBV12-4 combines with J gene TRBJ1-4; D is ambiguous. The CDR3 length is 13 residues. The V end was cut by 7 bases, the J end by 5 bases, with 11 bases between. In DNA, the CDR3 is TGTGCCAGCAAGGACGACGCCAATGAAAAACTGTTTTTT. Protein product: CASKDDANEKLFF.

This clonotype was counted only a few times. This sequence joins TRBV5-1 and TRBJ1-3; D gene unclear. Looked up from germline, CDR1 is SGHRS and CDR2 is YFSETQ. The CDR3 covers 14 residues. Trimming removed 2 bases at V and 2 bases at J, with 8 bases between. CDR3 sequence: CASSLGPTGNTIYF. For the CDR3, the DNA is TGCGCCAGCAGCTTAGGCCCAACTGGAAACACCATATATTTT.

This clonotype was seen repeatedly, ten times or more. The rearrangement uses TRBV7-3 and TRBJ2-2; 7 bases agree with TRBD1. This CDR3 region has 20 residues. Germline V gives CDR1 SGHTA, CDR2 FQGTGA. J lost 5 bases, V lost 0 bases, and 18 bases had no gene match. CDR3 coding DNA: TGTGCCAGCAGCTTAACGGTATCTAGACAGGGCCTATATGAAACCGGGGAGCTGTTTTTT. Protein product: CASSLTVSRQGLYETGELFF.

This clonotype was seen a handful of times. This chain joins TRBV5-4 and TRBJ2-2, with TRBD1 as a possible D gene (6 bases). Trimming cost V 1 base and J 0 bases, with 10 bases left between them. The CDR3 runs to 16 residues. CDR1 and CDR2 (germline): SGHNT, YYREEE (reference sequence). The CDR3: CASSLRSGANTGELFF. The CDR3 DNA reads TGTGCCAGCAGCTTGAGGTCAGGGGCGAACACCGGGGAGCTGTTTTTT.

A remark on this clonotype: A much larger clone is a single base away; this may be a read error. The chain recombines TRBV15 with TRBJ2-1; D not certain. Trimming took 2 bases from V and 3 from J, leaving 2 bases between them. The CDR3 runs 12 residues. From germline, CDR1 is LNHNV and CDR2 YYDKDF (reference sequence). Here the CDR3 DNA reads TGTGCCACCAGCAGATACTACAATGAGCAGTTCTTC. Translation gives CATSRYYNEQFF. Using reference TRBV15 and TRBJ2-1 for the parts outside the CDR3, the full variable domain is DAMVIQNPRYQVTQFGKPVTLSCSQTLNHNVMYWYQQKSSQAPKLLFHYYDKDFNNEADTPDNFQSRRPNTSFCFLDIRSPGLGDTAMYLCATSRYYNEQFFGPGTRLTVL.

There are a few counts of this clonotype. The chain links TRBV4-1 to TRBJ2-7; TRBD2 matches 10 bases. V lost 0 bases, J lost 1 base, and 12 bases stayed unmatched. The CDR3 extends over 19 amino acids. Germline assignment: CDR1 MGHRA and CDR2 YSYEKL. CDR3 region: CASSQDISRTSGLSYEQYF. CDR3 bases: TGCGCCAGCAGCCAAGATATTAGCAGGACTAGCGGTTTATCCTACGAGCAGTACTTC.

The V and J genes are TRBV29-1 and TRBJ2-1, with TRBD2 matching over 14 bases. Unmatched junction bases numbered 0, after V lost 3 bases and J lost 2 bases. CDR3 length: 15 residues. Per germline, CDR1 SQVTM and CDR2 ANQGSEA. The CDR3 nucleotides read TGCAGCGTTGAGGGACTAGCGGGGGCCTACAATGAGCAGTTCTTC. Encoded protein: CSVEGLAGAYNEQFF.

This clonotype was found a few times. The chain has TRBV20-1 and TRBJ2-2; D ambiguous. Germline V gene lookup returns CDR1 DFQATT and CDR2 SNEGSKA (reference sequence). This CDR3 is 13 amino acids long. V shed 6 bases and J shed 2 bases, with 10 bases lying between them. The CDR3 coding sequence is TGCAGTGCCCGAGCAGATAACACCGGGGAGCTGTTTTTT. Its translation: CSARADNTGELFF.

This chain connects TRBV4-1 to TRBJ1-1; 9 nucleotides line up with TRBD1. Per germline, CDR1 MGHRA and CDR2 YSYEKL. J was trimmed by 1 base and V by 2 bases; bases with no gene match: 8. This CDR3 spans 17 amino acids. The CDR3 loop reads CASSQLQLGQGNTEAFF. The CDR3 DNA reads TGCGCCAGCAGCCAACTTCAACTGGGACAGGGGAACACTGAAGCTTTCTTT.

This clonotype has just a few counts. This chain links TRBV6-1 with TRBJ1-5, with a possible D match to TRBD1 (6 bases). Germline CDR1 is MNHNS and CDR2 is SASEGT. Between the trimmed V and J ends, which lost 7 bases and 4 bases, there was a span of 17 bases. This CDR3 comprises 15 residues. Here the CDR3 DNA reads TGTGCCAGCATGGGTAGGGGACAAACGAATCAGCCCCAGCATTTT. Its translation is CASMGRGQTNQPQHF.